One sample yielded the 32 T cell receptor beta chains listed below, sequenced in a study of T-cell reconstitution after alpha-beta-depleted transplantation in children. This sample's TCRbeta library carried unique molecular identifier barcodes. One entry per CDR3 protein results from TCRdb running MiXCR on the PCR reads. The sample contains 450,000 to 600,000 distinct CDR3 sequences, approximately 20% of which appear only once. The sample in question was PBMCs from the stem cell graft donor, obtained from the stem cell graft. The receptors stem from a human donor who donated a stem cell graft to a child with acute lymphoblastic leukemia.

This clonotype turned up a few times. The chain couples TRBV5-1 to TRBJ2-5; no reliable D call. The CDR3 has 15 residues. V gave up 4 bases and J gave up 2 bases, with 15 bases separating them. Looked up from germline, CDR1 is SGHRS and CDR2 is YFSETQ. CDR3 DNA: TGCGCCAGCAGCCCCCCGCTGGCGGATCAAGAGACCCAGTACTTC. Translating it yields CASSPPLADQETQYF.

About this clonotype itself: The junction shows a germline mismatch at one end, possibly a read error. This chain joins TRBV27 and TRBJ2-1, with D tentatively TRBD1 or TRBD2 (6 bases each). The CDR3 sequence is 13 residues long. CDR1 and CDR2 from the germline V gene are MNHEY and SMNVEV (reference sequence). CDR3 in amino acids: CASRVGGYTEQFF. Written as DNA, the CDR3 is TGTGCCAGCAGGGTGGGGGGCTACACTGAGCAGTTCTTC.

The chain uses TRBV18 and TRBJ2-3, with D unclear. V was cut by 4 bases and J by 4 bases, with 12 bases left in between. Germline V gene sequence: CDR1 KGHSH, CDR2 LQKENI. This CDR3 is built from 14 residues. This CDR3 is CASSLMGVADTQYF. DNA for the CDR3: TGTGCCAGCTCACTAATGGGTGTGGCAGATACGCAGTATTTT.

This clonotype showed up just a few times. V is TRBV5-1 and J is TRBJ1-1; the D gene is possibly TRBD1 (6 bases). The V gene's germline CDR1 is SGHRS and CDR2 YFSETQ. The ends were cut back, 0 bases at V and 7 bases at J, with 7 bases in the middle. This CDR3 contains 12 residues. CDR3 region: CASSLGQDEAFF. The CDR3 region has the DNA TGCGCCAGCAGCTTGGGACAGGATGAAGCTTTCTTT.

The chain combines TRBV6-5 with TRBJ1-5; unclear D gene. This CDR3 spans 16 amino acids. Trimming took off 2 bases at V and 0 bases at J, with 11 bases between the two ends. The V gene's germline CDR1 is MNHEY and CDR2 SVGAGI. CDR3 sequence reads: CASSYEWQDSNQPQHF. The CDR3 bases are TGTGCCAGCAGTTACGAGTGGCAGGATAGCAATCAGCCCCAGCATTTT.

V and J are TRBV11-2 and TRBJ2-2; D not certain. CDR3 size: 14 residues. Germline CDR1 SGHAT, CDR2 FQNNGV. Trimming left V 1 base short and J 6 bases short, with 9 bases between. The CDR3 bases are TGTGCCAGCAGCTTAGTTCCAGGCTCCGGGGAGCTGTTTTTT. Its protein product is CASSLVPGSGELFF.

The chain uses TRBV20-1 and TRBJ1-5, with D unclear. Germline V gene data show CDR1 as DFQATT and CDR2 as SNEGSKA (reference sequence). This CDR3 contains 14 residues. V lost 4 bases, J lost 0 bases, and 10 bases lay in between. CDR3 sequence reads: CSATDILSNQPQHF. In DNA, the CDR3 is TGCAGTGCTACCGACATACTTAGCAATCAGCCCCAGCATTTT.

The rearrangement uses TRBV5-1 and TRBJ2-5; D remains ambiguous. Deletions cut 1 base from V and 2 bases from J, with 12 bases between. Germline CDR1 SGHRS, CDR2 YFSETQ. This CDR3 has 15 amino acids. In nucleotides, the CDR3 is TGCGCCAGCAGCTTGACCAGCGCATCACAAGAGACCCAGTACTTC. Its protein product is CASSLTSASQETQYF. Combining the CDR3 with reference TRBV5-1 and TRBJ2-5 gives the whole variable domain KAGVTQTPRYLIKTRGQQVTLSCSPISGHRSVSWYQQTPGQGLQFLFEYFSETQRNKGNFPGRFSGRQFSNSRSEMNVSTLELGDSALYLCASSLTSASQETQYFGPGTRLLVL.

The rearrangement uses TRBV18 and TRBJ2-7; a weak D match, TRBD1 (6 bases). V lost 5 bases and J lost 3, with 17 bases in between. The V gene's germline CDR1 is KGHSH and CDR2 LQKENI. CDR3 length: 15 amino acids. CDR3 region: CASSSTGLSRYEQYF. CDR3 nucleotides: TGTGCCAGCTCATCTACAGGGTTATCCCGCTACGAGCAGTACTTC.

In its sample, this clonotype was seen a few times. The genes are TRBV12-3 or TRBV12-4 and TRBJ2-5; 7 bases line up with TRBD1. V was pared by 6 bases and J by 5 bases, with 6 bases of the junction left unmatched. This CDR3 spans 13 amino acids. CDR3: CASREDRRETQYF. CDR3 in DNA: TGTGCCAGCAGGGAGGACAGGCGGGAGACCCAGTACTTC.

CDR3 region: CSVGGAGGGFSYEQYF. The DNA for the CDR3 is TGCAGCGTTGGGGGTGCGGGAGGGGGGTTCTCCTACGAGCAGTACTTC. This rearrangement joins TRBV29-1 to TRBJ2-7; 9 nucleotides align to TRBD2. The V gene end was trimmed by 4 bases and the J gene end by 0 bases; junction bases not matched to a gene: 10. Germline V CDR1 and CDR2: SQVTM, ANQGSEA. CDR3 length: 16 amino acids.

The CDR3 sequence is CASSLQGLAWEQFF. The CDR3 nucleotides read TGTGCCAGCAGCTTACAGGGACTAGCGTGGGAGCAGTTCTTC. The J gene is TRBJ2-1, the V gene TRBV13, with 10 bases that match TRBD2. This CDR3 has 14 residues. The germline V gene encodes CDR1 PRHDT and CDR2 FYEKMQ (reference sequence). The J segment lost 10 bases and the V segment lost 2 bases, leaving 5 bases of the junction unmatched.

The rearrangement joins TRBV12-3 or TRBV12-4 to TRBJ2-7, with unresolved D. The CDR3 contains 16 residues. Trimming removed 3 bases from V and 2 bases from J, with 17 bases in between. The CDR3 sequence is CASSFPDPTGTYEQYF. In nucleotides, the CDR3 is TGTGCCAGCAGTTTCCCAGACCCGACCGGAACCTACGAGCAGTACTTC.

This clonotype was observed a handful of times. CDR3 bases: TGTGCCAGCAGCTTGAGGGTCATCTCGGGCGGGGAGCTGTTTTTT. Its translation is CASSLRVISGGELFF. The V gene is TRBV5-5, the J gene TRBJ2-2; no firm D call. Germline V gene lookup returns CDR1 SGHKS and CDR2 YYEKEE (reference sequence). V lost 1 base and J lost 7, with 14 bases in between. The CDR3 length is 15 residues.

This clonotype has a handful of counts. This chain joins TRBV12-3 or TRBV12-4 and TRBJ1-5; perhaps TRBD1 as D (6 bases). This CDR3 has 15 amino acids. V shed 6 bases and J shed 1 base, with 13 bases lying between them. The CDR3 DNA reads as TGTGCCAGCAGACTAGGGGGTAACAGCAATCAGCCCCAGCATTTT. It encodes CASRLGGNSNQPQHF.

This clonotype turned up a few times. This chain joins TRBV12-3 or TRBV12-4 and TRBJ2-1; TRBD2 matches 11 bases. The CDR3 sequence is 17 residues long. Losses at the gene ends were 5 bases for V and 0 bases for J; bases not matched to a gene: 6. The CDR3 region has the DNA TGTGCCAGCAGTCTCCGACTAGCGGGAAGCTCCTACAATGAGCAGTTCTTC. Protein sequence: CASSLRLAGSSYNEQFF.

V is TRBV6-5 and J is TRBJ1-2, with D perhaps TRBD1 (6 bases). The V end lost 4 bases, the J end lost 2 bases, and 17 bases lay between the germline ends. The CDR3 consists of 16 residues. Germline CDR1 is MNHEY and CDR2 is SVGAGI. CDR3 nucleotides: TGTGCCAGCAGTTCCGCCGACAGGCCCTTAAACTATGGCTACACCTTC. It translates to CASSSADRPLNYGYTF.

This rearrangement joins TRBV5-1 to TRBJ2-7; tentatively, D is TRBD2 (5 bases). V was clipped by 0 bases and J by 7 bases, with 14 bases between them. This CDR3 is 14 amino acids long. Germline values: CDR1 SGHRS, CDR2 YFSETQ. CDR3: CASSLVVGVGEQYF. For the CDR3, the DNA is TGCGCCAGCAGCTTGGTGGTGGGAGTGGGTGAGCAGTACTTC.

With regard to this clonotype: One junction end disagrees with the germline gene, perhaps due to a read error. CDR3 residues: CSAGDRASYGYTF. As DNA, the CDR3 is TGCAGTGCTGGAGATAGGGCCTCCTATGGCTACACCTTC. This rearrangement joins TRBV20-1 to TRBJ1-2, with D hard to call. The CDR3 consists of 13 residues. Germline CDR1 is DFQATT and CDR2 is SNEGSKA (reference sequence).

This clonotype was seen a handful of times. The chain employs TRBV12-3 or TRBV12-4 and TRBJ2-7, with 12 bases lining up with TRBD2. The CDR3 contains 17 residues. The V gene end was trimmed by 5 bases and the J gene end by 0 bases; junction bases not matched to a gene: 8. The CDR3: CASSHLGLAGLSYEQYF. CDR3 bases: TGTGCCAGCAGTCACCTGGGACTAGCGGGCCTCTCCTACGAGCAGTACTTC.

This clonotype was detected a few times. The genes are TRBV7-2 and TRBJ2-2; D may be TRBD2 (5 bases). Between the trimmed V and J ends, which lost 7 bases and 3 bases, there was a span of 15 bases. There are 15 residues in the CDR3. The germline CDR1 and CDR2 sequences are SGHTA and FQGNSA. This CDR3 reads CASTERKGYTGELFF. CDR3 bases: TGTGCCAGCACCGAGCGGAAGGGATACACCGGGGAGCTGTTTTTT.

There are a few counts of this clonotype. The gene calls are TRBV20-1 and TRBJ2-7; 7 bases fit TRBD2. Germline assignment: CDR1 DFQATT and CDR2 SNEGSKA (reference sequence). Trimming removed 3 bases from V and 2 bases from J; junction bases left unmatched: 13. This CDR3 is built from 16 residues. The CDR3 coding sequence is TGCAGTGCTAGCGTTCCGCACGGGGCGGGAGCCTACGAGCAGTACTTC. This encodes CSASVPHGAGAYEQYF.

V usage is TRBV7-9 and J usage is TRBJ2-2; D tentatively reads TRBD1 or TRBD2 (5 bases each). CDR3 length: 17 residues. Germline assignment: CDR1 SEHNR and CDR2 FQNEAQ (reference sequence). V lost 5 bases to trimming and J lost 0 bases, with 16 bases between them. CDR3 sequence (DNA): TGTGCCAGCAGCCCCTCGGGGCGACTGGCGAACACCGGGGAGCTGTTTTTT. Protein product: CASSPSGRLANTGELFF.

This clonotype was seen a handful of times. CDR3 residues: CASSIGTGGLQPQHF. CDR3 nucleotide sequence: TGTGCCAGCAGCATCGGGACAGGGGGCCTTCAGCCCCAGCATTTT. V and J are TRBV16 and TRBJ1-5; 12 bases are a match to TRBD1. The J segment lost 6 bases and the V segment lost 5 bases, leaving 5 bases of the junction unmatched. Germline CDR1 and CDR2: KGHSY and FQNENV. CDR3 length: 15 residues.

There are a few counts of this clonotype. The rearrangement uses TRBV5-1 and TRBJ2-5; TRBD2 aligns across 13 bases. Germline V gene sequence: CDR1 SGHRS, CDR2 YFSETQ. The CDR3 runs 17 residues. V lost 2 bases and J lost 3; bases outside the gene matches: 7. The CDR3 nucleotides are TGCGCCAGCAGCTTCGGACTAGCGGGAGTCCCGAAAGAGACCCAGTACTTC. It yields the protein CASSFGLAGVPKETQYF.

The chain joins TRBV4-1 to TRBJ2-3, with unresolved D. Germline V CDR1 and CDR2: MGHRA, YSYEKL. The CDR3 covers 14 residues. V was shortened by 0 bases and J by 0 bases, with 4 bases between the two germline ends. Here the CDR3 reads CASSQEFSTDTQYF. CDR3 coding DNA: TGCGCCAGCAGCCAAGAATTTAGCACAGATACGCAGTATTTT.

This chain uses TRBV5-1 with TRBJ2-1, with D perhaps matching TRBD2 (5 bases). The CDR3 spans 14 residues. Germline-derived CDR1 and CDR2 are SGHRS and YFSETQ. The V gene lost 2 bases and the J gene lost 3 bases, with 9 bases spanning the gap. CDR3 region: CASSFVRDYNEQFF. The CDR3 DNA is TGCGCCAGCAGCTTCGTCCGGGACTACAATGAGCAGTTCTTC.

V is TRBV6-5 and J is TRBJ2-1, with TRBD1 matching over 7 bases. This CDR3 has 14 amino acids. V lost 3 bases to trimming and J lost 3 bases; unmatched junction nucleotides: 2. From germline, CDR1 is MNHEY and CDR2 SVGAGI. Written as DNA, the CDR3 is TGTGCCAGCAGTTATCAGGGGGACTACAATGAGCAGTTCTTC. Its protein is CASSYQGDYNEQFF.

This clonotype showed up just once. This chain joins TRBV5-6 and TRBJ2-7; TRBD2 matches at 14 bases. There are 19 residues in the CDR3. J was trimmed by 0 bases and V by 6 bases; bases with no gene match: 14. The germline V gene has CDR1 SGHDT and CDR2 YYEEEE. The CDR3 loop reads CASNSEGLAGGPSSYEQYF. CDR3 coding DNA: TGTGCCAGCAACTCCGAAGGACTAGCGGGAGGTCCCAGCTCCTACGAGCAGTACTTC.

The gene calls are TRBV2 and TRBJ1-2; TRBD1 matches 7 bases. Trimming at V came to 10 bases and at J to 4 bases, leaving 9 bases not matched to a gene. CDR3 length: 13 amino acids. CDR1 and CDR2 (germline): SNHLY, FYNNEI. The CDR3 is CANPTGFGYGYTF. As DNA, the CDR3 is TGTGCCAACCCGACAGGGTTCGGCTATGGCTACACCTTC.

The CDR3 spells CASSPGTGGSGSWETQYF. In DNA form, the CDR3 reads TGTGCCAGCAGTCCCGGGACAGGGGGCTCGGGGTCCTGGGAGACCCAGTACTTC. V usage is TRBV2 and J usage is TRBJ2-5; 12 bases are a match to TRBD1. CDR1 and CDR2 from the germline V gene are SNHLY and FYNNEI. CDR3 size: 18 residues. V was pared by 5 bases and J by 5 bases, with 15 bases of the junction left unmatched. The full variable domain, in which reference TRBV2 and TRBJ2-5 provide the parts outside the CDR3, is EPEVTQTPSHQVTQMGQEVILRCVPISNHLYFYWYRQILGQKVEFLVSFYNNEISEKSEIFDDQFSVERPDGSNFTLKIRSTKLEDSAMYFCASSPGTGGSGSWETQYFGPGTRLLVL.

This clonotype came up a few times. The genes are TRBV6-1 and TRBJ1-3, with D possibly matching TRBD1 (6 bases). The V end lost 4 bases, the J end lost 1 base, and 11 bases lay between the germline ends. The germline V gene has CDR1 MNHNS and CDR2 SASEGT. There are 15 residues in the CDR3. The CDR3 spells CASSAHQGSGNTIYF. In DNA form, the CDR3 reads TGTGCCAGCAGTGCCCACCAGGGGTCTGGAAACACCATATATTTT.